The clone carrying this T cell receptor (beta chain) has ten or more counts. Antigen specificity is unknown. Losses at the gene ends were 5 bases for V and 5 bases for J; bases not matched to a gene: 8. CDR1 is SEHNR and CDR2 is FQNEAQ in the germline V gene (reference sequence). The CDR3 has 17 amino acids. TCRdb passed the RT-PCR reads through MiXCR, listing each CDR3 protein once. The sample records 550,000 to 600,000 distinct CDR3 sequences, approximately 12% being singletons. The data derive from a study of response to subunit inactivated influenza vaccine. General study results and limits: The authors suggested that every seasonal influenza vaccination recruits few new T cells.

The TCR sequence derives from a man aged 50-59 years who received an inactivated influenza vaccine. The rearrangement uses TRBV7-9 and TRBJ2-2; 13 positions agree with TRBD2. This sample comprised PBMCs from blood, obtained on the day of vaccination. Here the CDR3 DNA reads TGTGCCAGCAGCCCCCGGACTAGCGGGAGTTTGACCGGGGAGCTGTTTTTT. Its protein is CASSPRTSGSLTGELFF. The full variable domain, in which reference TRBV7-9 and TRBJ2-2 provide the parts outside the CDR3, is DTGVSQNPRHKITKRGQNVTFRCDPISEHNRLYWYRQTLGQGPEFLTYFQNEAQLEKSRLLSDRFSAERPKGSFSTLEIQRTEQGDSAMYLCASSPRTSGSLTGELFFGEGSRLTVL.